This TCR beta chain was retrieved from a study of T cell repertoires in cytomegalovirus infection. In the study overall: Through public TCR beta signatures, both CMV infection and matching HLA type were indicated. Study results and limitations: HLA-C-restricted, CMV-specific TCR beta clonotypes were dominant ex vivo. Cumulative public TCR beta family frequency identified carriers of CMV plus the relevant HLA.

This clonotype was detected many times. The antigen is undetermined. Via MiXCR, TCRdb re-called the reads, giving one row per CDR3 protein. The data show approximately 180,000 distinct CDR3 sequences, approximately 19% seen once. Germline CDR1 LNHDA, CDR2 SQIVND (reference sequence). This CDR3 region has 14 residues. The ends were cut back, 5 bases at V and 3 bases at J, with 8 bases in the middle. The chain couples TRBV19 to TRBJ2-6; D ambiguous. What was sequenced was PBMCs. The TCR was taken from a human donor in good health (CMV status not recorded). Some clones in this sample may be carry-over from other donors' samples. As DNA, the CDR3 is TGTGCCAGTAGTGTCGGTGGTGGGGCCAACGTCCTGACTTTC. It is translated as CASSVGGGANVLTF.